The clone carrying this T cell receptor (beta chain) was seen a few times. The germline gives CDR1 SGHDN, CDR2 FVKESK. The CDR3 has 14 amino acids. V shed 0 bases and J shed 7 bases, with 10 bases lying between them. Arm-PCR of CDR3 regions with iRepertoire HTBI primers generated TCR beta libraries. Using its own MiXCR run on the multiplex PCR reads, TCRdb lists one record per CDR3 protein. The sample holds about 310,000 distinct CDR3 sequences, 20% to 25% seen once. The data originate from a study of regulatory T cells in long-lasting Graves disease. The time point was: persistent/refractory GD, antithyroid drugs over 5 years with positive TRAb. Researchers made the TCR library from RNA that was extracted from PBMCs. The source of the patients was an endocrinology department in Xi'an, China. About 9.1 milliliters of peripheral blood went into EDTA tubes.

This chain links TRBV14 with TRBJ2-1; a possible D gene is TRBD1 (6 bases). The specimen was peripheral blood mononuclear cells (PBMCs), collected when the disease was refractory, from a patient treated with antithyroid drugs. This receptor was obtained from a female donor with Graves disease. Here the CDR3 DNA reads TGTGCCAGCAGCCAAGAAGAGGGGGTGAATGAGCAGTTCTTC. Residues: CASSQEEGVNEQFF.